This record covers a single TCR beta chain. Its antigen is unidentified. These data come from a study of post-analysis software for immune sequencing data. Study in general: Relapsing-remitting, secondary progressive and progressive-relapsing multiple sclerosis courses were included.

Unique molecular identifiers were present in the TCR beta cDNA libraries. Around 460,000 cDNA molecules came from roughly 0.93 to 9.6 million T cells. A single record per CDR3 protein comes from TCRdb applying MiXCR to the PCR reads. The sample consists of some 690,000 distinct CDR3 sequences, approximately 60% of them appearing once. Study-wide findings and caveats: F measure clustering grouped samples strongly by preparation batch. For normalized Chao1 diversity, multiple sclerosis patients scored significantly lower than controls did.

Sequencing used blood. The receptor's source is a girl aged 2-10 years with multiple sclerosis.

The CDR3 region is CASSLGAPSGRSSYEQYF. The CDR3 DNA reads TGCGCCAGCAGCTTGGGGGCGCCTAGCGGGAGGAGCTCCTACGAGCAGTACTTC. The J gene is TRBJ2-7, the V gene TRBV5-1; TRBD2 aligns across 11 bases. The germline V gene encodes CDR1 SGHRS and CDR2 YFSETQ. The CDR3 runs 18 residues. V was pared by 0 bases and J by 0 bases, with 8 bases of the junction left unmatched.